This T cell receptor beta chain was observed in a study of PD-1 blockade in mismatch repair-deficient tumors. As concerns this clone: No antigen is known for it.

Whole-study findings and limits: Tumor-resident clones, often undetectable pretreatment in blood, expanded then contracted after pembrolizumab.

Clones were sequenced by immunoSEQ multiplex PCR, and TCRdb holds only the in-frame ones, with some missing. This sample has some 130,000 clones, with approximately 91% found just once. From germline, CDR1 is SNHLY and CDR2 FYNNEI. The length of the CDR3 is 17 residues. Losses at the gene ends were 2 bases for V and 2 bases for J; bases not matched to a gene: 8. Mismatch repair deficiency was confirmed in all patients, by PCR or immunohistochemistry. Specimen: peripheral blood, collected approximately 70 weeks after starting pembrolizumab. This chain links TRBV2 with TRBJ2-2, with 7 bases that match TRBD1. This TCR derives from an adult with mismatch repair-deficient cancer. The CDR3 nucleotides read TGTGCCAGCAGTGAATACCGCACAGGGGCCAACACCGGGGAGCTGTTTTTT. It specifies CASSEYRTGANTGELFF.